This T cell receptor beta chain was documented in a study of blood T cell repertoires in COVID-19. As for the study in general: Some COVID-19 samples were acute and others convalescent; all came from the United States, Italy and Spain. T cells, B-cell-depleted T cells, or PBMCs provided the cDNA or gDNA that served as material.

The study drew participants aged roughly 18 to 95 years from 20 to 30 US areas. The CDR3 is 15 amino acids. The germline V gene encodes CDR1 MGHDK and CDR2 SYGVNS. V lost 6 bases, J lost 0 bases, and 13 bases lay in between. Original processing notes: Quantification of nucleated cells was approximated via reference gene primer amplification. TCRdb's table, derived via immunoSEQ multiplex PCR, lists solely in-frame clones and lacks some. The V and J calls and clone size are taken from that table; D and trimming were inferred from the DNA. This sample carries hundreds of thousands of clones, over 75% of them seen once, and the ten largest clones take around 2%.

Sequencing was done on a sample of PBMCs or T cells enriched from blood (not recorded which). V usage is TRBV25-1 and J usage is TRBJ2-3; the D gene is possibly TRBD2 (6 bases). The receptor comes from a young woman who had recovered from COVID-19. Here the CDR3 DNA reads TGTGCCAGCAGAGGGCGGGGCGCTAGCACAGATACGCAGTATTTT. Its translation: CASRGRGASTDTQYF.